The 26 T cell receptor beta chains below come from one sample, sequenced in a study of regulatory T cells in long-lasting Graves disease. HTBI primers from iRepertoire and Arm-PCR of CDR3 regions yielded the TCR beta libraries. TCRdb redid the calling of the multiplex PCR reads with MiXCR, one entry per CDR3 protein. The sample records 650,000 to 850,000 distinct CDR3 sequences, around 30% being singletons. The time point here: persistent/refractory GD, antithyroid drugs over 5 years with positive TRAb. RNA from PBMCs was the source of the TCR library. The sequences come from peripheral blood mononuclear cells (PBMCs), collected when the disease was refractory, from a patient treated with antithyroid drugs. All receptors come from a female donor with Graves disease.

This chain uses TRBV6-5 with TRBJ1-3; D uncertain. V was pared by 0 bases and J by 1 base, with 13 bases between. The CDR3 spans 17 residues. The V gene's germline CDR1 is MNHEY and CDR2 SVGAGI. The CDR3 DNA reads as TGTGCCAGCAGTTACTCTCGACCCCTAGGTTCTGGAAACACCATATATTTT. Its protein is CASSYSRPLGSGNTIYF.

This clonotype came up a few times. The CDR3 is CSYSQGPTEAFF. CDR3 bases: TGCAGCTATTCGCAGGGGCCCACTGAAGCTTTCTTT. V and J are TRBV29-1 and TRBJ1-1; tentative D call: TRBD1 (6 bases). Trimming removed 8 bases at V and 4 bases at J, with 14 bases between. The CDR3 sequence is 12 residues long. The V gene's germline CDR1 is SQVTM and CDR2 ANQGSEA.

The sample holds many counts of this clonotype. The rearrangement links TRBV11-2 to TRBJ1-4; no clear D. The CDR3 is made up of 14 amino acids. Trimming pared 2 bases from V and 10 bases from J, leaving 14 bases between. Looked up from germline, CDR1 is SGHAT and CDR2 is FQNNGV. The CDR3 coding sequence is TGTGCCAGCAGCTTACTGATCGCGGACGGAAAACTGTTTTTT. This codes for CASSLLIADGKLFF.

This clonotype was seen a handful of times. The chain is built from TRBV11-2 and TRBJ1-1; weak D call: TRBD1 (5 bases). Germline V lookup: CDR1 SGHAT, CDR2 FQNNGV. This CDR3 comprises 23 residues. The V end was cut by 5 bases, the J end by 3 bases, with 40 bases between. Written as DNA, the CDR3 is TGTGCCAGCAGCCCCCCTGGGGCGACTGGAGGCCGTTCCCCTCACATATTGGACACTGAAGCTTTCTTT. It translates to CASSPPGATGGRSPHILDTEAFF.

In its sample, this clonotype was seen a few times. This chain uses TRBV6-1 with TRBJ1-1; 9 bases are a match to TRBD1. The germline gives CDR1 MNHNS, CDR2 SASEGT. The CDR3 sequence is 13 residues long. The V gene end was trimmed by 7 bases and the J gene end by 4 bases; junction bases not matched to a gene: 4. CDR3 amino acids: CASTSTGGTEAFF. The CDR3, as DNA: TGTGCCAGCACTTCGACAGGGGGCACTGAAGCTTTCTTT.

The chain recombines TRBV10-3 with TRBJ1-2; a possible D gene is TRBD1 (5 bases). The CDR3 length is 12 residues. V lost 6 bases and J 0 bases, leaving 5 bases between the germline ends. Germline V lookup: CDR1 ENHRY, CDR2 SYGVKD. The DNA for the CDR3 is TGTGCCATCAGGGGACCTAACTATGGCTACACCTTC. Amino acids: CAIRGPNYGYTF.

The rearrangement links TRBV5-5 to TRBJ1-4; D unresolved. Between the trimmed V and J ends, which lost 0 bases and 0 bases, there was a span of 9 bases. Germline loops: CDR1 SGHKS, CDR2 YYEKEE (reference sequence). There are 16 residues in the CDR3. In DNA form, the CDR3 reads TGTGCCAGCAGCTTGGAGGGAACGACAACTAATGAAAAACTGTTTTTT. Translation: CASSLEGTTTNEKLFF.

This clonotype was recorded only once. The J gene is TRBJ1-3, the V gene TRBV20-1; maybe TRBD1 (6 bases). In germline, CDR1 is DFQATT, CDR2 SNEGSKA (reference sequence). V lost 6 bases, J lost 1 base, and 16 bases lay in between. There are 15 residues in the CDR3. Here the CDR3 DNA reads TGCAGTGCAACCGGGACAATCTTTTCTGGAAACACCATATATTTT. This translates into CSATGTIFSGNTIYF.

This clonotype was counted many times. This CDR3 reads CATSRDLTVEDIQYF. DNA of the CDR3: TGTGCCACCAGCAGAGACCTGACAGTGGAGGACATTCAGTACTTC. The chain links TRBV15 to TRBJ2-4, with D perhaps being TRBD1 or TRBD2 (5 bases each). The CDR3 sequence is 15 residues long. Germline values: CDR1 LNHNV, CDR2 YYDKDF (reference sequence). V was shortened by 0 bases and J by 8 bases, with 14 bases between the two germline ends.

The rearrangement uses TRBV29-1 and TRBJ1-3; no definite D call. The CDR3 sequence is 12 residues long. Germline loops: CDR1 SQVTM, CDR2 ANQGSEA. Trimming removed 3 bases from V and 3 bases from J, with 6 bases in between. CDR3 nucleotides: TGCAGCGTTGAGTTTGGTGGAAACACCATATATTTT. Translation gives CSVEFGGNTIYF.

This chain connects TRBV9 to TRBJ1-1; no firm D call. Trimming cost V 0 bases and J 0 bases, with 12 bases left between them. In germline, CDR1 is SGDLS, CDR2 YYNGEE. This CDR3 comprises 16 residues. This CDR3 is CASSVGAVIMNTEAFF. Here the CDR3 DNA reads TGTGCCAGCAGCGTAGGGGCAGTGATAATGAACACTGAAGCTTTCTTT. The whole variable domain, remainder taken from reference TRBV9 and TRBJ1-1, is DSGVTQTPKHLITATGQRVTLRCSPRSGDLSVYWYQQSLDQGLQFLIQYYNGEERAKGNILERFSAQQFPDLHSELNLSSLELGDSALYFCASSVGAVIMNTEAFFGQGTRLTVV.

This clonotype has a handful of counts. The genes are TRBV6-1 and TRBJ1-6; possibly TRBD1 for D (6 bases). CDR1 is MNHNS, CDR2 SASEGT, per germline. V lost 3 bases and J 8 bases, leaving 14 bases between the germline ends. The CDR3 covers 15 residues. The CDR3 sequence: CASSEAGEGHSPLHF. DNA of the CDR3: TGTGCCAGCAGTGAGGCAGGGGAAGGTCATTCACCCCTCCACTTT.

V gene TRBV4-1 combines with J gene TRBJ2-5, with D perhaps matching TRBD1 (5 bases). V was clipped by 2 bases and J by 3 bases, with 13 bases between them. Germline V CDR1 and CDR2: MGHRA, YSYEKL. The CDR3 sequence is 15 residues long. The CDR3 region has the DNA TGCGCCAGCAGCCAACATCAGGGAAGAGAAGAGACCCAGTACTTC. Protein product: CASSQHQGREETQYF.

The chain links TRBV20-1 to TRBJ2-5; TRBD1 might be the D (6 bases). V was pared by 3 bases and J by 9 bases, with 14 bases between. Germline CDR1 is DFQATT and CDR2 is SNEGSKA (reference sequence). The CDR3 covers 12 residues. The CDR3 loop is CSASPGPGAQYF. The CDR3, as DNA: TGCAGTGCTAGCCCGGGGCCAGGGGCCCAGTACTTC.

This clonotype was counted a few times. The J gene is TRBJ1-2, the V gene TRBV7-9; D is unresolved. V was shortened by 2 bases and J by 7 bases, with 11 bases between the two germline ends. CDR1 SEHNR and CDR2 FQNEAQ come from the germline V gene (reference sequence). There are 13 residues in the CDR3. CDR3 sequence (DNA): TGTGCCAGCAGCTTAAGTCCGGCTTTTGGCTACACCTTC. Amino acids: CASSLSPAFGYTF.

Notes on this clonotype: A clone one base away is much larger, so this may be a read error. This chain links TRBV6-1 with TRBJ2-7; 7 bases agree with TRBD1. J was trimmed by 0 bases and V by 6 bases; bases with no gene match: 5. Germline V CDR1 and CDR2: MNHNS, SASEGT. The CDR3 is made up of 14 amino acids. This chain's CDR3 is CASSRGTVSYEQYF. The CDR3 nucleotides are TGTGCCAGCAGCCGAGGGACAGTCTCCTACGAGCAGTACTTC.

This clonotype was seen only a few times. The rearrangement joins TRBV12-3 or TRBV12-4 to TRBJ1-1; D call uncertain. With 6 bases removed from V and 0 bases from J, the gap between germline ends came to 17 bases. The CDR3 has 16 residues. CDR3 nucleotide sequence: TGTGCCAGCAGCCCGGCCACTGTCCTCATGAACACTGAAGCTTTCTTT. It codes for CASSPATVLMNTEAFF.

This clonotype turned up a few times. This chain connects TRBV6-5 to TRBJ1-5; 7 bases map to TRBD1. Germline trimming cut 6 bases from V and 0 bases from J; bases unmatched to any gene: 5. This CDR3 has 15 residues. Germline V gene data show CDR1 as MNHEY and CDR2 as SVGAGI. The CDR3 reads CASRYRGLSNQPQHF. The CDR3 nucleotides read TGTGCCAGCAGGTACAGGGGTCTTAGCAATCAGCCCCAGCATTTT.

This clonotype was seen at least ten times. This chain connects TRBV3-1 to TRBJ1-2, with a possible D match to TRBD1 (5 bases). The length of the CDR3 is 15 residues. CDR1 is LGHDT, CDR2 YNNKEL, per germline (reference sequence). V lost 0 bases and J lost 7, with 15 bases in between. The chain's CDR3 is CASSQDQGRVTGYTF. The CDR3, as DNA: TGTGCCAGCAGCCAAGATCAAGGCAGGGTGACTGGCTACACCTTC. The full variable domain, in which reference TRBV3-1 and TRBJ1-2 provide the parts outside the CDR3, is DTAVSQTPKYLVTQMGNDKSIKCEQNLGHDTMYWYKQDSKKFLKIMFSYNNKELIINETVPNRFSPKSPDKAHLNLHINSLELGDSAVYFCASSQDQGRVTGYTFGSGTRLTVV.

The rearrangement links TRBV27 to TRBJ1-3, with D uncertain. This CDR3 spans 14 amino acids. V was trimmed by 6 bases and J by 4 bases, leaving 13 bases between them. Per the germline V gene, CDR1 is MNHEY and CDR2 is SMNVEV (reference sequence). CDR3 residues: CASSRTPRGNTIYF. The CDR3, as DNA: TGTGCCAGCAGCCGGACTCCTAGAGGAAACACCATATATTTT.

This clonotype was recorded a few times. V is TRBV11-3 and J is TRBJ1-1; D is undetermined. The germline CDR1 and CDR2 sequences are SGHNT and YENEEA. The CDR3 has 12 residues. The V end lost 5 bases, the J end lost 7 bases, and 11 bases lay between the germline ends. The CDR3 DNA follows: TGTGCCAGCAGCCACCTGGGGAGTGAAGCTTTCTTT. Translation gives CASSHLGSEAFF. Full variable domain (outside the CDR3, taken from reference TRBV11-3 and TRBJ1-1): EAGVVQSPRYKIIEKKQPVAFWCNPISGHNTLYWYLQNLGQGPELLIRYENEEAVDDSQLPKDRFSAERLKGVDSTLKIQPAELGDSAVYLCASSHLGSEAFFGQGTRLTVV.

The gene calls are TRBV12-3 or TRBV12-4 and TRBJ2-3, with 10 bases aligning to TRBD2. The length of the CDR3 is 16 residues. J was trimmed by 5 bases and V by 5 bases; bases with no gene match: 10. CDR3 sequence reads: CASSIMLAGVRDTQYF. The CDR3 nucleotides read TGTGCCAGCAGTATCATGCTAGCGGGAGTACGAGATACGCAGTATTTT.

This clonotype was counted many times. V usage is TRBV28 and J usage is TRBJ2-5, with 11 positions matching TRBD2. This CDR3 comprises 13 residues. The V and J ends lost 6 bases and 5 bases, in that order; junction bases with no gene match: 2. In germline, CDR1 is MDHEN, CDR2 SYDVKM. The CDR3 nucleotides are TGTGCCAGCAGGCCTAGCGGGGGGGAGACCCAGTACTTC. As protein: CASRPSGGETQYF.

This clonotype appeared a few times. The chain couples TRBV6-1 to TRBJ1-2; TRBD1 might be the D (5 bases). Trimming removed 0 bases at V and 8 bases at J, with 25 bases between. Germline lookup yields CDR1 MNHNS and CDR2 SASEGT. The CDR3 is 18 residues long. This chain's CDR3 is CASSEAVGMTETRKGYTF. CDR3 DNA sequence: TGTGCCAGCAGTGAAGCGGTGGGGATGACAGAAACCAGAAAGGGCTACACCTTC.

The chain recombines TRBV7-6 with TRBJ2-5, with 7 nucleotides matching TRBD2. Germline loops: CDR1 SGHVS, CDR2 FNYEAQ. With 5 bases clipped from V and 3 bases from J, the junction kept 6 bases outside the gene matches. The CDR3 extends over 14 amino acids. The CDR3 sequence is CASSPPREEETQYF. CDR3 nucleotide sequence: TGTGCCAGCAGCCCCCCTCGGGAGGAAGAGACCCAGTACTTC.

CDR3 amino acids: CASSPSSTNAGANVLTF. For the CDR3, the DNA is TGTGCCAGCAGCCCTTCCTCCACGAACGCTGGGGCCAACGTCCTGACTTTC. The chain carries TRBV13 and TRBJ2-6, with unresolved D. V was cut by 5 bases and J by 2 bases, with 16 bases left in between. Germline V CDR1 and CDR2: PRHDT, FYEKMQ (reference sequence). The CDR3 has 17 amino acids.